Listed here are 28 T cell receptor beta chains from one sample, sequenced in a study of molecular identifiers for immune sequencing clone quantification. Each CDR3 protein gets one entry after TCRdb re-called the PCR reads with MiXCR. The sample consists of more than 35,000 distinct CDR3 sequences, over 15% of them appearing once. Source material: naive CD8+ T cells from blood, with Jurkat cell RNA spiked in. This sample's subset: FACS-sorted CD8+CD4-CCR7+CD45RA+ naive T cells. These receptors all come from a human donor in good health. Some libraries in this study had Jurkat cell RNA spiked in.

This chain links TRBV25-1 with TRBJ1-1; a weak D match, TRBD1 (5 bases). V was trimmed by 6 bases and J by 0 bases, leaving 14 bases between them. The germline V gene encodes CDR1 MGHDK and CDR2 SYGVNS. The CDR3 length is 15 residues. The CDR3 region is CASRNSGGLNTEAFF. CDR3 in DNA: TGTGCCAGCAGGAATAGTGGGGGATTGAACACTGAAGCTTTCTTT. The full variable domain, with the rest looked up from reference TRBV25-1 and TRBJ1-1, is EADIYQTPRYLVIGTGKKITLECSQTMGHDKMYWYQQDPGMELHLIHYSYGVNSTEKGDLSSESTVSRIRTEHFPLTLESARPSHTSQYLCASRNSGGLNTEAFFGQGTRLTVV.

This clonotype has a count of ten or more. The V call is TRBV4-1, the J call TRBJ2-7; D is unclear. Per the germline V gene, CDR1 is MGHRA and CDR2 is YSYEKL. Between the trimmed V and J ends, which lost 0 bases and 5 bases, there was a span of 5 bases. CDR3 length: 12 residues. The CDR3 here is CASSQDRNEQYF. The CDR3 nucleotides read TGCGCCAGCAGCCAAGATAGAAACGAGCAGTACTTC.

The table lists this clonotype with many counts. The rearrangement links TRBV6-6 to TRBJ2-3; a possible D gene is TRBD2 (6 bases). The germline V gene has CDR1 MNHNY and CDR2 SVGAGI (reference sequence). The CDR3 runs to 16 residues. Trimming left V 0 bases short and J 8 bases short, with 18 bases between. CDR3 amino acids: CASSYSIWEASGTQYF. The CDR3 bases are TGTGCCAGCAGTTACTCTATCTGGGAGGCCAGCGGTACGCAGTATTTT.

This CDR3 is CSVPGQVEAFF. Written as DNA, the CDR3 is TGCAGCGTGCCCGGACAGGTTGAAGCTTTCTTT. This rearrangement joins TRBV29-1 to TRBJ1-1; 7 bases agree with TRBD1. Germline V CDR1 and CDR2: SQVTM, ANQGSEA. The CDR3 spans 11 residues. Losses at the gene ends were 6 bases for V and 7 bases for J; bases not matched to a gene: 5.

This clonotype qualifies as medium-sized. The V gene is TRBV25-1, the J gene TRBJ2-7; possible D gene TRBD2, 5 bases. The V gene lost 10 bases and the J gene lost 0 bases, with 13 bases spanning the gap. The germline gives CDR1 MGHDK, CDR2 SYGVNS. The CDR3 has 13 residues. This CDR3 reads CATGPRDSYEQYF. DNA for the CDR3: TGTGCCACCGGCCCCCGGGACTCCTACGAGCAGTACTTC.

In this sample, this clonotype turned up many times. The chain has TRBV4-1 and TRBJ2-7; 9 positions match TRBD1. Germline lookup yields CDR1 MGHRA and CDR2 YSYEKL. The CDR3 is made up of 14 amino acids. With 4 bases clipped from V and 4 bases from J, the junction kept 5 bases outside the gene matches. The DNA of the CDR3 is TGCGCCAGCAGCCCGACAGGGGGAAGGTACGAGCAGTACTTC. Encoded protein: CASSPTGGRYEQYF.

Comment on this clonotype: A read error may explain this, as a much larger clone is one base away. This chain links TRBV12-3 or TRBV12-4 with TRBJ2-3; D ambiguous. The CDR3 has 14 residues. The CDR3 here is CASSFPGQIDTRYF. The CDR3 nucleotides are TGTGCCAGCAGTTTCCCCGGCCAGATAGATACGCGGTATTTT.

Many counts were recorded for this clonotype. CDR3 sequence (DNA): TGTGCCAGCAGCTTGGGAGCGGGAGGGCCTGCTGGCACAGATACGCAGTATTTT. Translation: CASSLGAGGPAGTDTQYF. The genes are TRBV5-4 and TRBJ2-3; 10 bases match TRBD2. CDR1 is SGHNT, CDR2 YYREEE, per germline (reference sequence). J was trimmed by 1 base and V by 0 bases; bases with no gene match: 8. The CDR3 contains 18 residues.

This clonotype has ten or more counts. V gene TRBV12-3 or TRBV12-4 combines with J gene TRBJ2-3; TRBD2 aligns across 8 bases. The CDR3 spans 18 residues. The V gene end was trimmed by 5 bases and the J gene end by 4 bases; junction bases not matched to a gene: 17. This chain's CDR3 is CASSGAGGREKAPDTQYF. The CDR3 DNA reads as TGTGCCAGCAGTGGCGCGGGGGGTAGGGAGAAGGCGCCAGATACGCAGTATTTT.

This clonotype was seen more than once but under ten times. The chain's CDR3 is CASSFRGLRTGELFF. CDR3 DNA sequence: TGTGCCAGCAGTTTTAGGGGTCTCCGGACCGGGGAGCTGTTTTTT. The chain carries TRBV28 and TRBJ2-2; D is possibly TRBD1 (5 bases). The germline V gene encodes CDR1 MDHEN and CDR2 SYDVKM. The V end lost 3 bases, the J end lost 5 bases, and 13 bases lay between the germline ends. The CDR3 covers 15 residues.

This clonotype was observed at least ten times. This chain joins TRBV27 and TRBJ1-5, with no clear D. The V gene lost 1 base and the J gene lost 3 bases, with 4 bases spanning the gap. Germline CDR1 MNHEY, CDR2 SMNVEV (reference sequence). The length of the CDR3 is 13 residues. CDR3 protein: CASSLLANQPQHF. The DNA for the CDR3 is TGTGCCAGCAGTTTATTAGCCAATCAGCCCCAGCATTTT.

This clonotype was recorded at least ten times. The chain links TRBV4-3 to TRBJ2-2; possible D gene TRBD1, 6 bases. CDR3 length: 18 amino acids. V was clipped by 4 bases and J by 0 bases, with 18 bases between them. From germline, CDR1 is LGHNA and CDR2 YSLEER. The CDR3 bases are TGCGCCAGCAGCCCTGGGGCAGGGGCCTACGCGAACACCGGGGAGCTGTTTTTT. It codes for CASSPGAGAYANTGELFF.

This clonotype was seen a few times. The CDR3 loop reads CASSPGIGGLGKYLYEQYF. For the CDR3, the DNA is TGTGCCAGCAGCCCGGGAATCGGGGGGTTAGGGAAGTACTTATACGAGCAGTACTTC. The chain couples TRBV11-2 to TRBJ2-7; the match to TRBD2 covers 7 bases. With V trimmed by 5 bases and J by 4 bases, 23 bases remained unmatched. CDR3 size: 19 residues. Germline values: CDR1 SGHAT, CDR2 FQNNGV.

This clonotype was observed a few times. This could be a read error, since a much larger clone is one nucleotide away. The chain is built from TRBV20-1 and TRBJ2-2, with D tentatively TRBD1 (6 bases). The germline V gene has CDR1 DFQATT and CDR2 SNEGSKA (reference sequence). This CDR3 region has 15 residues. CDR3 protein: CCARDQQGGTGELFF. CDR3 sequence (DNA): TGCTGTGCTAGAGATCAACAGGGCGGCACCGGGGAGCTGTTTTTT.

There are many counts of this clonotype. J is TRBJ2-1 and V is TRBV5-6; 10 nucleotides line up with TRBD2. CDR1 SGHDT and CDR2 YYEEEE come from the germline V gene. V was pared by 2 bases and J by 3 bases, with 5 bases of the junction left unmatched. The CDR3 runs 16 residues. The CDR3 DNA sequence: TGTGCCAGCAGCTTCTTTTCTAGCGGGGGCTACAATGAGCAGTTCTTC. Translating gives CASSFFSSGGYNEQFF.

This clonotype came up a few times. The chain combines TRBV15 with TRBJ2-7; 13 positions agree with TRBD2. The V gene end was trimmed by 0 bases and the J gene end by 5 bases; junction bases not matched to a gene: 4. Germline loops: CDR1 LNHNV, CDR2 YYDKDF (reference sequence). CDR3 length: 16 residues. The CDR3 is CATSRDRTSGGHEQYF. The CDR3 region has the DNA TGTGCCACCAGCAGAGATCGGACTAGCGGGGGACACGAGCAGTACTTC. Combining the CDR3 with reference TRBV15 and TRBJ2-7 gives the whole variable domain DAMVIQNPRYQVTQFGKPVTLSCSQTLNHNVMYWYQQKSSQAPKLLFHYYDKDFNNEADTPDNFQSRRPNTSFCFLDIRSPGLGDTAMYLCATSRDRTSGGHEQYFGPGTRLTVT.

In its sample, this clonotype ranks as medium-sized. V usage is TRBV4-1 and J usage is TRBJ2-5; D gene uncertain. This CDR3 is built from 11 residues. CDR1 is MGHRA and CDR2 is YSYEKL in the germline V gene. The ends were cut back, 5 bases at V and 5 bases at J, with 6 bases in the middle. The CDR3 protein is CASSGSETQYF. As DNA, the CDR3 is TGCGCCAGCAGCGGCTCGGAGACCCAGTACTTC.

This clonotype was picked up many times. The V call is TRBV12-3 or TRBV12-4, the J call TRBJ2-2; 8 nucleotides match TRBD1. The CDR3 has 16 residues. Trimming took 5 bases from V and 3 from J; bases not matched to a gene: 8. In nucleotides, the CDR3 is TGTGCCAGCAGTAGCCAGGGGGCCCTGGACACCGGGGAGCTGTTTTTT. Translation: CASSSQGALDTGELFF.

V gene TRBV7-6 combines with J gene TRBJ1-1, with unresolved D. The CDR3 covers 13 residues. Per the germline V gene, CDR1 is SGHVS and CDR2 is FNYEAQ. With 4 bases removed from V and 0 bases from J, the gap between germline ends came to 6 bases. CDR3 bases: TGTGCCAGCAGCTCCGCGATGAACACTGAAGCTTTCTTT. Its translation: CASSSAMNTEAFF.

This clonotype was recorded at least ten times. The chain combines TRBV28 with TRBJ2-7; D not resolved. Germline assignment: CDR1 MDHEN and CDR2 SYDVKM. With 5 bases removed from V and 2 bases from J, the gap between germline ends came to 16 bases. There are 15 residues in the CDR3. CDR3 region: CASSPPGRPPYEQYF. CDR3 coding DNA: TGTGCCAGCAGTCCCCCGGGCCGACCCCCCTACGAGCAGTACTTC.

Of note for this clonotype: Compared with germline, one end of the junction differs, possibly owing to a read error. This sequence joins TRBV14 and TRBJ2-5; 7 bases agree with TRBD2. Germline V gives CDR1 SGHDN, CDR2 FVKESK. This CDR3 is 15 amino acids long. The CDR3 loop is CVSSQDLGGSRTQYF. For the CDR3, the DNA is TGTGTCAGCAGCCAAGATTTGGGCGGGAGCCGGACCCAGTACTTC.

Comment on this clonotype: Since a much larger clone is just one base distant, this may be a read error. This sequence joins TRBV4-1 and TRBJ2-1, with a tentative D call TRBD1 (5 bases). CDR3 length: 15 amino acids. Germline assignment: CDR1 MGHRA and CDR2 YSYEKL. The CDR3 sequence is CASSHSRVSYNGQFF. In DNA, the CDR3 is TGCGCCAGCAGCCATTCCAGGGTATCCTACAATGGGCAGTTCTTC.

This clonotype was counted ten times or more. The chain uses TRBV6-5 and TRBJ2-5; 7 bases agree with TRBD1. Germline V lookup: CDR1 MNHEY, CDR2 SVGAGI. Germline trimming cut 5 bases from V and 1 base from J; bases unmatched to any gene: 16. CDR3 length: 18 amino acids. This CDR3 is CASSGLPWDSNFQETQYF. The CDR3 DNA sequence: TGTGCCAGCAGTGGACTCCCATGGGACAGCAATTTCCAAGAGACCCAGTACTTC.

Many counts were recorded for this clonotype. The chain employs TRBV4-3 and TRBJ2-3; 9 nucleotides agree with TRBD2. Trimming at V came to 3 bases and at J to 5 bases, leaving 9 bases not matched to a gene. The germline V gene has CDR1 LGHNA and CDR2 YSLEER. The CDR3 loop spans 16 amino acids. The CDR3 region is CASSQGTSRRIDTQYF. The CDR3 region has the DNA TGCGCCAGCAGCCAGGGGACTAGCAGGAGAATAGATACGCAGTATTTT.

This clonotype showed up many times. In DNA, the CDR3 is TGCGCCAGCAGCCAGGACAGAAACACTGAAGCTTTCTTT. Translated: CASSQDRNTEAFF. The genes are TRBV4-3 and TRBJ1-1; D might be TRBD1 (6 bases). V was pared by 3 bases and J by 2 bases, with 7 bases between. The CDR3 runs 13 residues. Per the germline V gene, CDR1 is LGHNA and CDR2 is YSLEER.

This clonotype was detected many times. The chain has TRBV27 and TRBJ2-5, with 7 bases that match TRBD1. The J segment lost 7 bases and the V segment lost 2 bases, leaving 10 bases of the junction unmatched. Germline V gene sequence: CDR1 MNHEY, CDR2 SMNVEV (reference sequence). There are 15 residues in the CDR3. CDR3 coding DNA: TGTGCCAGCAGTTTACGAGGGGGCAGGGGTTTGACCCAGTACTTC. Protein: CASSLRGGRGLTQYF.

The table lists this clonotype with a few counts. A much larger clone lies one base from this, so it may be a read error. Without the conserved terminal phenylalanine or tryptophan, this CDR3 likely stems from a read error. The chain couples TRBV29-1 to TRBJ2-7; D is unclear. This CDR3 is 10 amino acids long. Looked up from germline, CDR1 is SQVTM and CDR2 is ANQGSEA. V dropped 4 bases and J dropped 4 bases, with 5 bases sitting between them. CDR3 amino acids: CSVVVYEQYI. CDR3 coding DNA: TGCAGCGTTGTAGTTTACGAGCAGTACATC.

This clonotype was picked up many times. This chain uses TRBV7-6 with TRBJ2-2; TRBD2 matches 8 bases. This CDR3 has 12 amino acids. Germline CDR1 SGHVS, CDR2 FNYEAQ. CDR3 residues: CAAGARTGELFF. CDR3 in DNA: TGTGCAGCGGGAGCTCGCACCGGGGAGCTGTTTTTT.